This TCR beta chain comes out of a study of cytomegalovirus exposure and HLA in healthy donors. V lost 3 bases, J lost 9 bases, and 18 bases lay in between. The CDR3 is 15 amino acids. Germline V gene lookup returns CDR1 LNHDA and CDR2 SQIVND (reference sequence). About this clone itself: Its antigen remains unidentified.

PCR amplification relied on 60 Vbeta primers (plus 13 Jbeta primers). Sequenced by immunoSEQ multiplex PCR; TCRdb stores in-frame clones only, minus some. Seen in this sample are fewer than 150,000 clones; the ten most common clones hold roughly 4%. Regarding the study as a whole: One variant, a missense change in DCLRE1C, was linked in a later analysis to TCR beta V- and J-gene trimming.

The chain links TRBV19 to TRBJ2-1; tentatively, D is TRBD2 (6 bases). The sequenced sample was PBMCs. This TCR derives from a man aged 18 to 35 in good health and CMV-seronegative. Written as DNA, the CDR3 is TGTGCCAGTAGTATCGGCTCCCCGAGGGGAGGTGAGCAGTTCTTC. It encodes CASSIGSPRGGEQFF.